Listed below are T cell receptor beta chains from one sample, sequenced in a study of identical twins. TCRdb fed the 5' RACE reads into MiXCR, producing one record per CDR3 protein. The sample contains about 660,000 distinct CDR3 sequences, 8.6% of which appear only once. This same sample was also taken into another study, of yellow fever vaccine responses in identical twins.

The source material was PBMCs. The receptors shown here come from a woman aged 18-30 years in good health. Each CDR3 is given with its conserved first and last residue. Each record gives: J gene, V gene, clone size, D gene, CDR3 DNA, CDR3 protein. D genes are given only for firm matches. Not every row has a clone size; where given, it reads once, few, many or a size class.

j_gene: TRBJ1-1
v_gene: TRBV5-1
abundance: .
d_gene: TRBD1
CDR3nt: TGCGCCAGCAGCCTCGGACAGGTGGTGGAGACTGAAGCTTTCTTT
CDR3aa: CASSLGQVVETEAFF

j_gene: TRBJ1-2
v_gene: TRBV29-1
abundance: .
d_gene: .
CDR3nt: TGCAGCGTTGATTCGGGGGCTGGCTACACCTTC
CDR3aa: CSVDSGAGYTF

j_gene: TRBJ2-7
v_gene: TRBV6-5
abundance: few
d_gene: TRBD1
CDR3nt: TGTGCCAGCCTCAGGGGGCACGAGCAGTACTTC
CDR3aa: CASLRGHEQYF

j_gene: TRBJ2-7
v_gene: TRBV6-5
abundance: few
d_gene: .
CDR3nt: TGTGCCAGCAGTTACTTCTTGCGGAGCTCCTACGAGCAGTACTTC
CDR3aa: CASSYFLRSSYEQYF

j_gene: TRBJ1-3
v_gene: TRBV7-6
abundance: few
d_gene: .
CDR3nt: TGTGCCAGCAGCTTAGCGCAGGGAGGGGCTGGAAACACCATATATTTT
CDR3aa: CASSLAQGGAGNTIYF

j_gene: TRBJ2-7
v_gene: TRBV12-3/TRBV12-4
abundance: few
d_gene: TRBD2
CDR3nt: TGTGCCAGCAGTAACGCCGTAGCGCGGGAGCGCCCCTACGAGCAGTACTTC
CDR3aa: CASSNAVARERPYEQYF

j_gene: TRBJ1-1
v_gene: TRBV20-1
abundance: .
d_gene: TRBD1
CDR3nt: TGCAGTGCTAGAGATTCCGAACTGCAGGGACAGGGGAACACTGAATCTTTCTTT
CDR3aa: CSARDSELQGQGNTESFF

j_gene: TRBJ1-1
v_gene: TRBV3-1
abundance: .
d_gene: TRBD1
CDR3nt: TGTGCCAGCATCCAAGGGGGCTGGGGCACTGAAGCTTTCTTT
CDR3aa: CASIQGGWGTEAFF

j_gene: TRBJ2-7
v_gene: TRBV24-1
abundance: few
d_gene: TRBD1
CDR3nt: TGTGCCACCGCCGGACAGGGGTACCAGCAGTACTTC
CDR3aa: CATAGQGYQQYF

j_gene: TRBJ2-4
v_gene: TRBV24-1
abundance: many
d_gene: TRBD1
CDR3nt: TGTGCCACCAGTGATTCAACCAGGGGGAAAAACATTCAGTACTTC
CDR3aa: CATSDSTRGKNIQYF